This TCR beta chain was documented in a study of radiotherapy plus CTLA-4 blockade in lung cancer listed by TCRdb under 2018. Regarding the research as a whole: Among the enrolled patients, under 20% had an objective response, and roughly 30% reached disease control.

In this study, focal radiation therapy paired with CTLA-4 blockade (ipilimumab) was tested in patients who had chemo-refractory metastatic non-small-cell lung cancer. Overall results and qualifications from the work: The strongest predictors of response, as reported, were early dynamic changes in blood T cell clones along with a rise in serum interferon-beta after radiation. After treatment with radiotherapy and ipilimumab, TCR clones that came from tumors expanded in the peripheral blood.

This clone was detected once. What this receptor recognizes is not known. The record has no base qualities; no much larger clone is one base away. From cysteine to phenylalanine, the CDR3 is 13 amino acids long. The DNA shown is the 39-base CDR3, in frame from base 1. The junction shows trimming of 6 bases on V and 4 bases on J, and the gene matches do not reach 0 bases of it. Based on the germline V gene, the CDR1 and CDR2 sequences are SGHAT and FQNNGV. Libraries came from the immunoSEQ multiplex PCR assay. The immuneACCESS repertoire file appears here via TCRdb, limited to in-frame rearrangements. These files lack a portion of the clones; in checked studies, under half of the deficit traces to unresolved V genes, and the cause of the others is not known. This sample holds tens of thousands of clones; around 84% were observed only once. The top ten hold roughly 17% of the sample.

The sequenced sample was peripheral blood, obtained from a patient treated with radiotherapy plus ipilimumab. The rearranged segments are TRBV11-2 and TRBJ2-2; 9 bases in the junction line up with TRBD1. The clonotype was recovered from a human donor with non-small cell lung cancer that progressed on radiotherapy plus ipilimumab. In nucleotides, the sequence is TGTGCCAGCAGGACAGGGGGCACCGGGGAGCTGTTTTTT. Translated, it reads CASRTGGTGELFF.